This passage covers 20 T cell receptor beta chains from one sample sequenced in a study of T cell responses to AZD1222 COVID-19 vaccine. Using immunoSEQ multiplex PCR, the repertoire was profiled, and TCRdb retains in-frame clones only, with some absent. The repertoire includes roughly 160,000 clones, 87% of them detected once, and 0.85% to 1.1% sits in the top ten. The sequenced sample was peripheral blood, obtained 28 days after the second AZD1222 dose. Source of these receptors: an adult who received the AZD1222 COVID-19 vaccine.

This clone appeared once. The junction departs from the called germline gene at one end, perhaps through a read error. The V call is TRBV27, the J call TRBJ2-6, with D perhaps matching TRBD2 (6 bases). The CDR3 covers 15 residues. Germline V gives CDR1 MNHEY, CDR2 SMNVEV (reference sequence). CDR3 DNA: TGTGCCAGCAGTCCCCTTGGGACTGGGGCCAACGTCTTGACTTTC. Translating gives CASSPLGTGANVLTF.

This clone was counted a few times. The chain links TRBV24-1 to TRBJ1-6; D gene uncertain. The V end lost 4 bases, the J end lost 7 bases, and 4 bases lay between the germline ends. The CDR3 loop spans 12 amino acids. The germline V gene encodes CDR1 KGHDR and CDR2 SFDVKD. CDR3 in amino acids: CATSDSNSPLHF. In nucleotides, the CDR3 is TGTGCCACCAGTGACTCAAATTCACCCCTCCACTTT.

V is TRBV5-1 and J is TRBJ1-6; 8 nucleotides align to TRBD1. Germline CDR1 and CDR2: SGHRS and YFSETQ. V gave up 6 bases and J gave up 13 bases; unmatched junction bases: 12. The CDR3 length is 14 residues. In DNA form, the CDR3 reads TGCGCCAGCAAACGGGGGCAGGGGGCTTTCCCCCTCCACTTT. This encodes CASKRGQGAFPLHF.

This chain connects TRBV2 to TRBJ2-3, with D uncertain. CDR3 length equals 13 residues. V gave up 4 bases and J gave up 4 bases, with 9 bases separating them. Germline CDR1 and CDR2: SNHLY and FYNNEI. CDR3 sequence reads: CASSVRQPDTQYF. The CDR3 DNA reads TGTGCCAGCAGTGTAAGGCAGCCAGATACGCAGTATTTT.

The chain uses TRBV7-9 and TRBJ1-2; D unresolved. Per germline, CDR1 SEHNR and CDR2 FQNEAQ (reference sequence). CDR3 size: 14 residues. The V end lost 1 base, the J end lost 10 bases, and 16 bases lay between the germline ends. The CDR3 DNA is TGTGCCAGCAGCTTAGACCTTTTGGGCGGGTACTACACCTTC. Translation gives CASSLDLLGGYYTF.

The chain is built from TRBV4-1 and TRBJ1-2; 9 bases are shared with TRBD1. The CDR3 is 13 amino acids. Germline CDR1 and CDR2: MGHRA and YSYEKL. Trimming removed 4 bases from V and 5 bases from J; junction bases left unmatched: 2. The CDR3 DNA reads TGCGCCAGCAGCCGGGACAGGGAATATGGCTACACCTTC. It encodes CASSRDREYGYTF.

In this sample, this clone turned up once. As DNA, the CDR3 is TGTGCCAGCAGTGCCAGTACCCGGGACAGCACCTACAATGAGCAGTTCTTC. The encoded protein is CASSASTRDSTYNEQFF. The genes are TRBV2 and TRBJ2-1; 7 bases match TRBD1. The CDR3 has 17 residues. Germline lookup yields CDR1 SNHLY and CDR2 FYNNEI. V lost 4 bases, J lost 2 bases, and 11 bases stayed unmatched. Complete variable domain (other parts from reference TRBV2 and TRBJ2-1): EPEVTQTPSHQVTQMGQEVILRCVPISNHLYFYWYRQILGQKVEFLVSFYNNEISEKSEIFDDQFSVERPDGSNFTLKIRSTKLEDSAMYFCASSASTRDSTYNEQFFGPGTRLTVL.

V usage is TRBV21-1 and J usage is TRBJ1-2. TRBV21-1 is labeled a pseudogene. This CDR3 spans 12 amino acids. The CDR3 DNA reads TGTGCCAGCAGAGACATAGTGGGGGGCTACACCTTC. This encodes CASRDIVGGYTF.

V and J are TRBV5-4 and TRBJ2-7; D gene uncertain. Per germline, CDR1 SGHNT and CDR2 YYREEE (reference sequence). The CDR3 is made up of 13 amino acids. The V and J ends lost 3 bases and 3 bases respectively, with 10 bases between them. This CDR3 reads CASSSPPSYEQYF. CDR3 in DNA: TGTGCCAGCAGCTCTCCCCCAAGCTACGAGCAGTACTTC. Variable domain in full (rest from reference TRBV5-4 and TRBJ2-7): ETGVTQSPTHLIKTRGQQVTLRCSSQSGHNTVSWYQQALGQGPQFIFQYYREEENGRGNFPPRFSGLQFPNYSSELNVNALELDDSALYLCASSSPPSYEQYFGPGTRLTVT.

The genes are TRBV19 and TRBJ1-2, with D perhaps matching TRBD1 (6 bases). Per the germline V gene, CDR1 is LNHDA and CDR2 is SQIVND (reference sequence). V shed 5 bases and J shed 3 bases, with 10 bases lying between them. The CDR3 has 13 residues. CDR3 bases: TGTGCCAGTAGTCAACAGGGAGACTATGGCTACACCTTC. This translates into CASSQQGDYGYTF.

V is TRBV5-1 and J is TRBJ1-4, with 10 positions matching TRBD1. The CDR3 length is 15 residues. CDR1 and CDR2 from the germline V gene are SGHRS and YFSETQ. V lost 2 bases to trimming and J lost 7 bases; unmatched junction nucleotides: 5. The CDR3 loop reads CASSFSGDRGEKLFF. The CDR3 region has the DNA TGCGCCAGCAGCTTCTCCGGGGACAGGGGTGAAAAACTGTTTTTT.

Points on this clone: An end of the junction differs from the germline gene, which may be a read error. The chain employs TRBV7-2 and TRBJ2-6; the D gene is possibly TRBD1 (5 bases). The CDR3 spans 15 residues. CDR1 is SGHTA, CDR2 FQGNSA, per germline. This chain's CDR3 is CASSLGAPGANVLTF. In DNA form, the CDR3 reads TGTGCCAGCAGTTTAGGGGCTCCTGGGGCCAACGTCCTGACTTTC.

The gene calls are TRBV19 and TRBJ2-1, with D possibly TRBD1 on 5 matching bases. This CDR3 comprises 13 residues. V was shortened by 7 bases and J by 9 bases, with 16 bases between the two germline ends. The V gene's germline CDR1 is LNHDA and CDR2 SQIVND (reference sequence). The DNA of the CDR3 is TGTGCCAGTATCGCCCCCAGGGCGGCTGAGCAGTTCTTC. Protein sequence: CASIAPRAAEQFF.

The rearrangement uses TRBV18 and TRBJ2-5; 7 bases match TRBD1. CDR1 is KGHSH, CDR2 LQKENI, per germline. V was clipped by 6 bases and J by 3 bases; unmatched bases: 7. CDR3 length equals 14 residues. DNA of the CDR3: TGTGCCAGCTCCCGGACAGGAGAAAAAGAGACCCAGTACTTC. It translates to CASSRTGEKETQYF.

J is TRBJ1-2 and V is TRBV5-8; 8 bases align to TRBD1. CDR1 is SGHTS and CDR2 is YDEGEE in the germline V gene. The CDR3 sequence is 14 residues long. Losses at the gene ends were 4 bases for V and 4 bases for J; bases not matched to a gene: 6. The DNA of the CDR3 is TGTGCCAGCAGCCTGACAGGGGCCAGCTATGGCTACACCTTC. Its protein is CASSLTGASYGYTF.

The V gene is TRBV5-5, the J gene TRBJ2-1, with D possibly TRBD2 on 6 matching bases. In germline, CDR1 is SGHKS, CDR2 YYEKEE (reference sequence). This CDR3 has 13 amino acids. The germline V and J ends were trimmed by 1 base and 10 bases, with 12 bases remaining between them. DNA for the CDR3: TGTGCCAGCAGCTTGCCGAACCGGGGGGAGCAGTTCTTC. Its translation: CASSLPNRGEQFF.

This chain connects TRBV6-2 or TRBV6-3 to TRBJ1-6; no definite D call. The germline V and J ends were trimmed by 2 bases and 9 bases, with 17 bases remaining between them. This CDR3 has 16 amino acids. The V gene's germline CDR1 is MNHEY and CDR2 SVGEGT. The CDR3 reads CASSYPDLGRGSPLHF. DNA of the CDR3: TGTGCCAGCAGTTACCCCGACTTAGGGCGGGGTTCACCCCTCCACTTT.

Only a few counts were recorded for this clone. V and J are TRBV5-1 and TRBJ1-1; D unresolved. This CDR3 spans 15 amino acids. Trimming pared 0 bases from V and 1 base from J, leaving 10 bases between. Germline V gene lookup returns CDR1 SGHRS and CDR2 YFSETQ. CDR3 residues: CASSLVAKPNTEAFF. The DNA of the CDR3 is TGCGCCAGCAGCTTGGTAGCCAAACCGAACACTGAAGCTTTCTTT.

The chain joins TRBV5-8 to TRBJ1-2; D unclear. Per germline, CDR1 SGHTS and CDR2 YDEGEE. The V end was cut by 1 base, the J end by 4 bases, with 8 bases between. The CDR3 has 13 amino acids. DNA of the CDR3: TGTGCCAGCAGCTTGATATTCGCCTATGGCTACACCTTC. Its translation is CASSLIFAYGYTF.

This sequence joins TRBV5-1 and TRBJ2-7, with D perhaps given as TRBD1 or TRBD2 (5 bases each). The CDR3 runs to 14 residues. Trimming shortened V by 5 bases and J by 4 bases, and 16 bases separated the two germline ends. Germline lookup yields CDR1 SGHRS and CDR2 YFSETQ. Here the CDR3 reads CASRVIGTAYEQYF. DNA for the CDR3: TGCGCCAGCAGAGTTATTGGGACCGCGTACGAGCAGTACTTC. Full variable domain (outside the CDR3, taken from reference TRBV5-1 and TRBJ2-7): KAGVTQTPRYLIKTRGQQVTLSCSPISGHRSVSWYQQTPGQGLQFLFEYFSETQRNKGNFPGRFSGRQFSNSRSEMNVSTLELGDSALYLCASRVIGTAYEQYFGPGTRLTVT.